The 21 T cell receptor beta chains in this list originate from one sample, sequenced in a study of siplizumab effects on memory and regulatory T cells. Method: immunoSEQ multiplex PCR; TCRdb's copy keeps in-frame clones and lacks some. The sample lists about 110,000 clones, 92% occurring once. The sample consisted of Tregs sorted from blood. The receptors come from a human donor in good health.

The rearrangement joins TRBV2 to TRBJ1-1, with a weak D call TRBD1 (5 bases). V lost 6 bases to trimming and J lost 0 bases, with 8 bases between them. This CDR3 is built from 13 residues. Germline V gives CDR1 SNHLY, CDR2 FYNNEI. The CDR3 nucleotides read TGTGCCAGCAGGACAGCCTTGAACACTGAAGCTTTCTTT. This codes for CASRTALNTEAFF.

DNA for the CDR3: TGTGCCAGTAGTATCCCCGGACAGGGGGTTGAAGAGACCCAGTACTTC. It is translated as CASSIPGQGVEETQYF. The chain employs TRBV19 and TRBJ2-5; 10 nucleotides agree with TRBD1. The CDR3 contains 16 residues. Trimming took 3 bases from V and 3 from J; bases not matched to a gene: 7. Per the germline V gene, CDR1 is LNHDA and CDR2 is SQIVND (reference sequence).

The chain combines TRBV29-1 with TRBJ1-2; D not resolved. The V and J ends lost 4 bases and 2 bases respectively, with 11 bases between them. Germline V gives CDR1 SQVTM, CDR2 ANQGSEA. The CDR3 extends over 13 amino acids. CDR3: CSVGSTGNYGYTF. DNA of the CDR3: TGCAGCGTTGGATCCACGGGGAACTATGGCTACACCTTC. Full variable domain (rest looked up from reference TRBV29-1 and TRBJ1-2): SAVISQKPSRDICQRGTSLTIQCQVDSQVTMMFWYRQQPGQSLTLIATANQGSEATYESGFVIDKFPISRPNLTFSTLTVSNMSPEDSSIYLCSVGSTGNYGYTFGSGTRLTVV.

The gene calls are TRBV28 and TRBJ2-7; D unresolved. Trimming took 2 bases from V and 4 from J, leaving 3 bases between them. Germline CDR1 is MDHEN and CDR2 is SYDVKM. The length of the CDR3 is 11 residues. DNA of the CDR3: TGTGCCAGCAGTTTAGGGTACGAGCAGTACTTC. It encodes CASSLGYEQYF.

This clone was picked up one time. V gene TRBV7-9 combines with J gene TRBJ2-7, with no clear D. The V gene lost 4 bases and the J gene lost 1 base, with 11 bases spanning the gap. CDR1 is SEHNR and CDR2 is FQNEAQ in the germline V gene (reference sequence). There are 14 residues in the CDR3. The CDR3 DNA reads as TGTGCCAGCAGCTCGCACCTTGGATCCTACGAGCAGTACTTC. Translating gives CASSSHLGSYEQYF.

The genes are TRBV20-1 and TRBJ1-1; no firm D call. Trimming left V 3 bases short and J 10 bases short, with 12 bases between. The CDR3 has 11 residues. The germline CDR1 and CDR2 sequences are DFQATT and SNEGSKA (reference sequence). CDR3 loop: CSARGLGVAFF. For the CDR3, the DNA is TGCAGTGCTAGGGGTCTGGGAGTAGCTTTCTTT.

The V and J genes are TRBV4-2 and TRBJ2-6; 10 bases line up with TRBD1. CDR1 is LGHNA, CDR2 YNFKEQ, per germline. The CDR3 is made up of 17 amino acids. V lost 4 bases to trimming and J lost 3 bases; unmatched junction nucleotides: 6. The CDR3 DNA follows: TGTGCCAGCAGCCCAGACAGGGGGCTGTTTGGGGCCAACGTCCTGACTTTC. Translated, it gives CASSPDRGLFGANVLTF.

Concerning this clone: Relative to the germline gene, one junction end is altered; a read error may explain this. The chain combines TRBV5-4 with TRBJ2-7, with 8 bases matching TRBD1. The CDR3 extends over 15 amino acids. Germline V gives CDR1 SGHNT, CDR2 YYREEE (reference sequence). The CDR3 DNA is TGTGCCAGCAGCACCGGACAGGGCGGAGAGTACGTGCAGTACTTC. Translating gives CASSTGQGGEYVQYF.

The chain has TRBV27 and TRBJ2-7; TRBD1 matches 7 bases. The CDR3 contains 13 residues. The germline V gene has CDR1 MNHEY and CDR2 SMNVEV (reference sequence). V lost 6 bases to trimming and J lost 3 bases; unmatched junction nucleotides: 5. CDR3 coding DNA: TGTGCCAGCAGATGGACAGGTAGCTACGAGCAGTACTTC. This encodes CASRWTGSYEQYF.

The chain combines TRBV5-1 with TRBJ2-5; D not certain. Germline V gene lookup returns CDR1 SGHRS and CDR2 YFSETQ. CDR3 length: 13 amino acids. V was trimmed by 4 bases and J by 5 bases, leaving 12 bases between them. CDR3 nucleotide sequence: TGCGCCAGCAGCCCCCGCCCCGGGGAGACCCAGTACTTC. The encoded protein is CASSPRPGETQYF.

The rearrangement uses TRBV4-2 and TRBJ2-3; maybe TRBD2 (5 bases). Germline V gives CDR1 LGHNA, CDR2 YNFKEQ. The CDR3 sequence is 14 residues long. V shed 1 base and J shed 5 bases, with 10 bases lying between them. CDR3 sequence (DNA): TGTGCCAGCAGCCAAGCCTCGGGGTTAGATACGCAGTATTTT. Protein product: CASSQASGLDTQYF.

The chain carries TRBV5-3 and TRBJ2-5, with a possible D match to TRBD2 (6 bases). TRBV5-3 is sorted into the ORF group, with uncertain function. Trimming removed 9 bases from V and 9 bases from J, with 18 bases in between. CDR3 size: 12 residues. The CDR3 is CATWASVYAQYF. The CDR3 nucleotides are TGTGCCACATGGGCTAGCGTTTATGCCCAGTACTTC.

V is TRBV5-6 and J is TRBJ2-7; 10 bases line up with TRBD1. CDR3 length: 15 amino acids. CDR1 and CDR2 (germline): SGHDT, YYEEEE. V dropped 2 bases and J dropped 7; count of bases not matched to a gene: 9. CDR3 nucleotide sequence: TGTGCCAGCAGCTTAACGGGACAGGGGCCTCTAGAGCAGTACTTC. Protein sequence: CASSLTGQGPLEQYF.

V is TRBV2 and J is TRBJ1-5, with 7 bases that match TRBD1. V lost 4 bases, J lost 0 bases, and 12 bases stayed unmatched. CDR1 is SNHLY, CDR2 FYNNEI, per germline. CDR3 length: 18 residues. DNA of the CDR3: TGTGCCAGCAGTGGCCACCGGACAGGCCAAACTAGCAATCAGCCCCAGCATTTT. Residues: CASSGHRTGQTSNQPQHF. The complete variable domain, with remaining parts taken from reference TRBV2 and TRBJ1-5, reads EPEVTQTPSHQVTQMGQEVILRCVPISNHLYFYWYRQILGQKVEFLVSFYNNEISEKSEIFDDQFSVERPDGSNFTLKIRSTKLEDSAMYFCASSGHRTGQTSNQPQHFGDGTRLSIL.

J is TRBJ2-3 and V is TRBV7-9; D is tentatively TRBD1 or TRBD2 (5 bases each). Germline assignment: CDR1 SEHNR and CDR2 FQNEAQ (reference sequence). V shed 4 bases and J shed 6 bases, with 14 bases lying between them. The CDR3 spans 14 residues. CDR3 nucleotides: TGTGCCAGCAGCTATACTTACTGGGGGGATACGCAGTATTTT. It is translated as CASSYTYWGDTQYF.

This chain connects TRBV12-5 to TRBJ2-1; TRBD1 aligns across 7 bases. The CDR3 has 14 residues. Germline CDR1 reads LGHNT; CDR2 reads FRNRAP. J gave up 7 bases and V 2 bases, and 5 bases lay outside the gene matches. The DNA for the CDR3 is TGTGCTAGTGGTTTGACCTCAGGGGGAAATGAGCAGTTCTTC. It yields the protein CASGLTSGGNEQFF.

The chain recombines TRBV4-1 with TRBJ2-2; D gene uncertain. Trimming stripped 7 bases from V and 4 bases from J, with 4 bases between. This CDR3 region has 11 residues. From germline, CDR1 is MGHRA and CDR2 YSYEKL. In DNA, the CDR3 is TGCGCCAGCAAAGGCACCGGGGAGCTGTTTTTT. Translation gives CASKGTGELFF.

This sequence joins TRBV5-1 and TRBJ2-6; D perhaps matches TRBD1 (7 bases). V was cut by 2 bases and J by 4 bases, with 13 bases left in between. This CDR3 is 16 amino acids long. Germline assignment: CDR1 SGHRS and CDR2 YFSETQ. CDR3 sequence: CASSLGGTAGANVLTF. The CDR3 region has the DNA TGCGCCAGCAGCTTAGGAGGGACAGCAGGGGCCAACGTCCTGACTTTC. The variable domain in full, with the rest retrieved from reference TRBV5-1 and TRBJ2-6, is KAGVTQTPRYLIKTRGQQVTLSCSPISGHRSVSWYQQTPGQGLQFLFEYFSETQRNKGNFPGRFSGRQFSNSRSEMNVSTLELGDSALYLCASSLGGTAGANVLTFGAGSRLTVL.

The chain's CDR3 is CASSFTQRGNTIYF. Here the CDR3 DNA reads TGTGCCAGTAGTTTCACACAACGCGGAAACACCATATATTTT. This chain links TRBV19 with TRBJ1-3; D gene uncertain. Deletions cut 5 bases from V and 4 bases from J, with 12 bases between. CDR1 is LNHDA, CDR2 SQIVND, per germline (reference sequence). The CDR3 extends over 14 amino acids.

This chain links TRBV6-1 with TRBJ2-2; D not certain. The CDR3 is 15 amino acids. Germline-derived CDR1 and CDR2 are MNHNS and SASEGT. V was shortened by 6 bases and J by 1 base, with 12 bases between the two germline ends. CDR3 sequence (DNA): TGTGCCAGCAGGGATGTAACATTGAACACCGGGGAGCTGTTTTTT. It codes for CASRDVTLNTGELFF.

This sequence joins TRBV6-1 and TRBJ1-3; no reliable D call. V lost 8 bases, J lost 0 bases, and 11 bases lay in between. The V gene's germline CDR1 is MNHNS and CDR2 SASEGT. The CDR3 is 14 amino acids. The CDR3 coding sequence is TGTGCCAGCGCGGAGCGTATCTCTGGAAACACCATATATTTT. It codes for CASAERISGNTIYF.